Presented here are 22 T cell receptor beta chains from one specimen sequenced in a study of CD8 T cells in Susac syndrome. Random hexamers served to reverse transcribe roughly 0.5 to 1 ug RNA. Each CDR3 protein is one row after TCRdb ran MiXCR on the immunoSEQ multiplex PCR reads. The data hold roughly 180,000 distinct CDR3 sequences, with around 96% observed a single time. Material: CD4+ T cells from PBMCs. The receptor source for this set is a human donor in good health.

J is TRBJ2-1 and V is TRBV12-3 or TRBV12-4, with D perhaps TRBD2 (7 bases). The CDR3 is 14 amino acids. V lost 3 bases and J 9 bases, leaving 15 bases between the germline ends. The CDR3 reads CASSFAGGAGEQFF. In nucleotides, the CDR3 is TGTGCCAGCAGTTTTGCTGGGGGGGCGGGTGAGCAGTTCTTC.

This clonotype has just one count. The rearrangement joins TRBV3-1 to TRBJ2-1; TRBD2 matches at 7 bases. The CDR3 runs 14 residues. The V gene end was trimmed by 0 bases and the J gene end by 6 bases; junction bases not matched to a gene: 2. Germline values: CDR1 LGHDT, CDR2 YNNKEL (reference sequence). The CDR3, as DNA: TGTGCCAGCAGCCAAGATTGGGGGGGCAATGAGCAGTTCTTC. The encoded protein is CASSQDWGGNEQFF.

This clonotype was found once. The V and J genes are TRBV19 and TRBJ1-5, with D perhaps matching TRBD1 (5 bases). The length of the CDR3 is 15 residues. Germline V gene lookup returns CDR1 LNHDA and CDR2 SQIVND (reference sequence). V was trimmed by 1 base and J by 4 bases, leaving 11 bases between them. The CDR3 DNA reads TGTGCCAGTAGTATAGCGGGGGTCGCAAATCAGCCCCAGCATTTT. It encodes CASSIAGVANQPQHF.

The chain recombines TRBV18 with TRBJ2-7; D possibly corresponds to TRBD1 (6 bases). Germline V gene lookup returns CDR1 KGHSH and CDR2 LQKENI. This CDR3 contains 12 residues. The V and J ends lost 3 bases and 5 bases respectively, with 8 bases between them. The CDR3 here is CASSPNRDEQYF. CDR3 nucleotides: TGTGCCAGCTCACCCAACAGGGACGAGCAGTACTTC. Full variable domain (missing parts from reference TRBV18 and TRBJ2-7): NAGVMQNPRHLVRRRGQEARLRCSPMKGHSHVYWYRQLPEEGLKFMVYLQKENIIDESGMPKERFSAEFPKEGPSILRIQQVVRGDSAAYFCASSPNRDEQYFGPGTRLTVT.

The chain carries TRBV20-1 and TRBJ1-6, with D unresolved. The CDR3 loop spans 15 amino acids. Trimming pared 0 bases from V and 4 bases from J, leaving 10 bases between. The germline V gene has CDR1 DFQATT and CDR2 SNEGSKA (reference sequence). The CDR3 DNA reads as TGCAGTGCTAGAGATACGTCGGCGTATAATTCACCCCTCCACTTT. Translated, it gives CSARDTSAYNSPLHF.

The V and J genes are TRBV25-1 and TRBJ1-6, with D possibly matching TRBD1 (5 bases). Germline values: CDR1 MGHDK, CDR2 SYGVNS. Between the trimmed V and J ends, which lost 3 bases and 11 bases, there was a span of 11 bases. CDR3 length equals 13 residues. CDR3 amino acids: CASSDSRETPLHF. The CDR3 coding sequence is TGTGCCAGCAGTGACTCCAGGGAAACACCCCTCCACTTT.

The CDR3 protein is CASSLISGTGELFF. The CDR3 DNA follows: TGTGCCAGCAGCTTAATATCGGGAACCGGGGAGCTGTTTTTT. This chain uses TRBV13 with TRBJ2-2; D might be TRBD2 (5 bases). Trimming pared 2 bases from V and 5 bases from J, leaving 9 bases between. Germline lookup yields CDR1 PRHDT and CDR2 FYEKMQ (reference sequence). CDR3 length equals 14 residues. Complete variable domain (other parts from reference TRBV13 and TRBJ2-2): AAGVIQSPRHLIKEKRETATLKCYPIPRHDTVYWYQQGPGQDPQFLISFYEKMQSDKGSIPDRFSAQQFSDYHSELNMSSLELGDSALYFCASSLISGTGELFFGEGSRLTVL.

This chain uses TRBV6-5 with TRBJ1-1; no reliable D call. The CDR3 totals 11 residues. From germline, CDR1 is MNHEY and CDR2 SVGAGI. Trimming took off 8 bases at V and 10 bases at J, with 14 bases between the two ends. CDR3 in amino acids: CASLNGFRAFF. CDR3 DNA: TGTGCCAGCCTTAATGGGTTCCGAGCTTTCTTT.

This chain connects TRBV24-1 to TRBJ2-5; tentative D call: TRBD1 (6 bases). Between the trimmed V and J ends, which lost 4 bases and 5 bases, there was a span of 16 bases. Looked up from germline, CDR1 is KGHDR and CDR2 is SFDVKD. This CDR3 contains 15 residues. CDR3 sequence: CATSEADQGRETQYF. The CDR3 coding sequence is TGTGCCACCAGTGAGGCAGACCAGGGGCGGGAGACCCAGTACTTC.

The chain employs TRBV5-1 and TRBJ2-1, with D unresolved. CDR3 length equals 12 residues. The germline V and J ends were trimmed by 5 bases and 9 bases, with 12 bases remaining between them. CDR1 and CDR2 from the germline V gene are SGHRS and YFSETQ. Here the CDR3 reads CASRTSLGEQFF. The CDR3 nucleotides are TGCGCCAGCAGGACAAGTCTTGGTGAGCAGTTCTTC.

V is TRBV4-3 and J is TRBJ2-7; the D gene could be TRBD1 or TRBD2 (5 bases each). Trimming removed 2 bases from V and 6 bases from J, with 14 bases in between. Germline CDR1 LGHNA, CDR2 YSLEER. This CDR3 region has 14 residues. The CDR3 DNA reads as TGCGCCAGCAGCCAATCTTTCTCAGGGACCGAGCAGTACTTC. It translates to CASSQSFSGTEQYF.

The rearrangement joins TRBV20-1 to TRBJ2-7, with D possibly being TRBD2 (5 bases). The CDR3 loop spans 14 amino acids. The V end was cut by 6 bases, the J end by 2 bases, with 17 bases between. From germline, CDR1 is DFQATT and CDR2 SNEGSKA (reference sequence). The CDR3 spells CSAALVSGPYEQYF. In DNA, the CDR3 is TGCAGTGCAGCACTAGTATCGGGTCCCTACGAGCAGTACTTC.

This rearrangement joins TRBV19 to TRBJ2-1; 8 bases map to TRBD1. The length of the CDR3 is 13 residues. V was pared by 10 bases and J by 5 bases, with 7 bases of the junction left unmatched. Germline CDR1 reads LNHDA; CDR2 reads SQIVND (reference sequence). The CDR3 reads CATNRGFNNEQFF. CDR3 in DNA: TGTGCCACCAACAGGGGGTTTAACAATGAGCAGTTCTTC.

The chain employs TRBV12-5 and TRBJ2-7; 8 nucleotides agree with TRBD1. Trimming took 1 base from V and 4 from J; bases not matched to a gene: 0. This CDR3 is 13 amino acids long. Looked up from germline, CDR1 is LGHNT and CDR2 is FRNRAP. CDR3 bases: TGTGCTAGTGGTTTGGACAGGGGGTACGAGCAGTACTTC. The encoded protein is CASGLDRGYEQYF.

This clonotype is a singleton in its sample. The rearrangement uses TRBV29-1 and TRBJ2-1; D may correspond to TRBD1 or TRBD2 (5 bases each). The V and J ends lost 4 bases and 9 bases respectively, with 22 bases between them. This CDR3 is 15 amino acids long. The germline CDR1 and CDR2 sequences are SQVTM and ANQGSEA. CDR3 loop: CSVAAGTQPGREQFF. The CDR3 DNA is TGCAGCGTTGCCGCCGGGACCCAGCCAGGTCGTGAGCAGTTCTTC.

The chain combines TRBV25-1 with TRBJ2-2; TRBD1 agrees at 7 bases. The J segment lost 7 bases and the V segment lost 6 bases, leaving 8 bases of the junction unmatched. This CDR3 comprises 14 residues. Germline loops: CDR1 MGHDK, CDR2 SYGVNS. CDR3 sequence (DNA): TGTGCCAGCAGAACGGACAGGAGTTTCGGGGAGCTGTTTTTT. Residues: CASRTDRSFGELFF.

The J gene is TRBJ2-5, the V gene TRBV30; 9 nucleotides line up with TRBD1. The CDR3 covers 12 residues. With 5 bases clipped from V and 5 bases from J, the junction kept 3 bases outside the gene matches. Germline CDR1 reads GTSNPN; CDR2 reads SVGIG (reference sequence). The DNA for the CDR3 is TGTGCCTGGGGACAGGGGCATGAGACCCAGTACTTC. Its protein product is CAWGQGHETQYF.

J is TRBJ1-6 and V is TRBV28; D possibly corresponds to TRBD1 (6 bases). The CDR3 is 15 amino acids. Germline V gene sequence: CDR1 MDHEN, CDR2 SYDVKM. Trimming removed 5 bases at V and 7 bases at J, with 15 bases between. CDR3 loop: CASSDWGASNSPLHF. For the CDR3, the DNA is TGTGCCAGCAGTGACTGGGGGGCTTCCAATTCACCCCTCCACTTT.

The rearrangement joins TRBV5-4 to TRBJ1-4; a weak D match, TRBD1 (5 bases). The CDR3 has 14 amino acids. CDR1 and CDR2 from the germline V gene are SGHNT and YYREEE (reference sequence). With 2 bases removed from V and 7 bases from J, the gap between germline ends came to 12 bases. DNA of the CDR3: TGTGCCAGCAGCTTCGGGACGGATTCTGAAAAACTGTTTTTT. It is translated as CASSFGTDSEKLFF.

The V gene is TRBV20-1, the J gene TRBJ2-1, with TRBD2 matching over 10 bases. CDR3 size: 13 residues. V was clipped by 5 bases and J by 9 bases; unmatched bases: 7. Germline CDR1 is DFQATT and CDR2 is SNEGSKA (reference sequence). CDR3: CSAFERGGPEQFF. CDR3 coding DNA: TGCAGTGCTTTCGAGCGGGGGGGCCCTGAGCAGTTCTTC.

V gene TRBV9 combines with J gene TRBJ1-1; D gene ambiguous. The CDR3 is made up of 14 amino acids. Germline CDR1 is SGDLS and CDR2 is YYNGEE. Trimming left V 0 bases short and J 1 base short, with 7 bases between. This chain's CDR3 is CASSVEPANTEAFF. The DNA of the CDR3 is TGTGCCAGCAGCGTAGAGCCAGCGAACACTGAAGCTTTCTTT.

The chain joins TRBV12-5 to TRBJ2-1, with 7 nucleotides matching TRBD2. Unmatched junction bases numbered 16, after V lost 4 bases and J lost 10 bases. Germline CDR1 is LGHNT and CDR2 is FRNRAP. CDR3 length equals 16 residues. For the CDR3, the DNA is TGTGCTAGTGGTTCAACCGGGGGGACGGACATCTGGGAGCAGTTCTTC. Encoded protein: CASGSTGGTDIWEQFF.